This T cell receptor (beta chain) comes out of a study of CD8+CD57+ T cells in acquired aplastic anemia. Background on the study: On average, sorted CD4+ and CD8+ cells gave 3 to 3.5 ug of DNA. Some 10 million reads were obtained on average for healthy donor CD4+ cells.

Researchers used genomic DNA as the template to profile TCR beta VDJ and CDR3. In TCRdb, the reads were re-called with MiXCR into one record per CDR3 protein. The data hold 200,000 to 250,000 distinct CDR3 sequences, with 30% to 40% observed a single time. Notes on the study in general: Patients and controls turned out to have around 29 CD8+ CDR3 sequences in common. Researchers reported that CD8+ Simpson's diversity was not significantly different in patients versus controls.

Trimming removed 4 bases from V and 5 bases from J, with 14 bases in between. This CDR3 has 14 residues. CDR1 and CDR2 from the germline V gene are SGHVS and FQNEAQ. At least ten counts were recorded for this clonotype. What it binds is unknown. The chain is built from TRBV7-8 and TRBJ2-5, with D unclear. This receptor was identified in a human donor in good health, serving as a control. Sequencing was done on a sample of sorted CD4+, CD8+, or CD8+CD57+ T cells (not recorded which) from PBMCs. Written as DNA, the CDR3 is TGTGCCAGCAGCTCTCCCCCCCGGTTGGAGACCCAGTACTTC. Translation gives CASSSPPRLETQYF.